The TCR beta chain described here comes from a study of a mutant IDH1 vaccine in newly diagnosed glioma. From germline, CDR1 is LGHNA and CDR2 YNFKEQ. V lost 3 bases and J 5 bases, leaving 11 bases between the germline ends. The CDR3 has 14 residues. Produced via immunoSEQ multiplex PCR; TCRdb's table is partial and in-frame only. The table records 85,000 to 100,000 clones, about 83% of them present only once. As to time point: baseline, week 1 (first vaccination visit). Treatment here: pre-vaccination baseline after standard-of-care therapy. The sequencing here drew on PBMCs, taken from a glioma patient treated with radiotherapy, temozolomide or both. This chain joins TRBV4-2 and TRBJ1-5; D might be TRBD1 (5 bases). The source is a woman between 50 and 59 years old with glioma. Written as DNA, the CDR3 is TGTGCCAGCAGCCACGCGGGGGAGGATCAGCCCCAGCATTTT. It encodes CASSHAGEDQPQHF.